This T cell receptor beta chain derives from a study of T cells in Graves' hyperthyroidism and ophthalmopathy. At the level of the study: The authors collected peripheral blood at initial diagnosis, before any treatment.

Amplified regions were TCR beta CDR3 sequences from RNA transcripts. The study used the HTBI primer set for a first-round RT-PCR of the TCR CDR3. TCRdb processed the multiplex PCR reads anew with MiXCR; each CDR3 protein has one entry. The sample carries 490,000 or so distinct CDR3 sequences, roughly 21% recorded once. With regard to this clonotype: The target antigen is unknown.

The study's findings and limits: Researchers found most expanded thyroid clonotypes above 0.001 in blood as well.

This CDR3 comprises 14 residues. Trimming pared 7 bases from V and 3 bases from J, leaving 16 bases between. Uncontrolled infection, other autoimmune disease, pregnancy or lactation excluded patients. Cells are PBMCs isolated from about 10 ml of fresh blood. The genes are TRBV12-3 or TRBV12-4 and TRBJ2-7, with D perhaps TRBD1 or TRBD2 (5 bases each). The sequenced sample consisted of blood. This clonotype was obtained from a man aged 35 to 55 with Graves' ophthalmopathy. CDR3: CASIQGGGNYEQYF. The CDR3, as DNA: TGTGCCAGCATCCAGGGTGGGGGAAACTACGAGCAGTACTTC.